One and the same sample provided the 5 T cell receptor beta chains below, sequenced in a study of shared clonotypes between healthy human individuals. Naive CD8 cells lacked CD45RO and underwent positive selection for CCR7, leaving out terminally differentiated effector memory CD45RA+ cells. Sequencing was performed with immunoSEQ multiplex PCR; in TCRdb, only in-frame clones are kept and a portion is missing. This repertoire shows some 2 million clones, about 95% found once; its top ten account for around 1.1%. The sequenced material came from naive CD8+ T cells sorted from blood. The receptor source for this set is a man younger than 35 in good health.

This clone appeared once. The rearrangement joins TRBV7-8 to TRBJ2-7; 11 positions match TRBD2. V was clipped by 3 bases and J by 2 bases; unmatched bases: 6. Germline V lookup: CDR1 SGHVS, CDR2 FQNEAQ. The CDR3 is 16 residues long. The CDR3: CASSLLSGGATYEQYF. The DNA for the CDR3 is TGTGCCAGCAGCTTGCTTAGCGGGGGGGCAACCTACGAGCAGTACTTC.

V usage is TRBV5-6 and J usage is TRBJ1-2; no clear D. CDR3 length: 16 residues. Germline values: CDR1 SGHDT, CDR2 YYEEEE. The V end lost 2 bases, the J end lost 0 bases, and 14 bases lay between the germline ends. The CDR3 region is CASSFPRTDSNYGYTF. CDR3 nucleotides: TGTGCCAGCAGCTTCCCCCGAACGGATTCTAACTATGGCTACACCTTC.

V usage is TRBV6-1 and J usage is TRBJ1-1; TRBD1 might be the D (5 bases). V lost 2 bases and J lost 5, with 12 bases in between. From germline, CDR1 is MNHNS and CDR2 SASEGT. The CDR3 covers 14 residues. CDR3 loop: CASSETSQDTEAFF. CDR3 in DNA: TGTGCCAGCAGTGAAACCTCACAGGATACTGAAGCTTTCTTT.

The genes are TRBV10-3 and TRBJ1-2; 9 nucleotides align to TRBD1. The length of the CDR3 is 14 residues. Germline CDR1 and CDR2: ENHRY and SYGVKD. Trimming cost V 2 bases and J 6 bases; bases outside gene matches: 4. CDR3 loop: CAISEGQGRDGYTF. CDR3 DNA: TGTGCCATCAGTGAGGGACAGGGGAGGGATGGCTACACCTTC.

The chain couples TRBV7-9 to TRBJ2-7; D call uncertain. The germline gives CDR1 SEHNR, CDR2 FQNEAQ (reference sequence). The V gene lost 3 bases and the J gene lost 3 bases, with 12 bases spanning the gap. This CDR3 has 14 amino acids. For the CDR3, the DNA is TGTGCCAGCAGCTTTCAAGAGGATATCTACGAGCAGTACTTC. Protein sequence: CASSFQEDIYEQYF.